The next 10 T cell receptor beta chains were all read from a single sample in a study of identifying expanded T cells in peripheral blood. The repertoire was sequenced with immunoSEQ multiplex PCR; TCRdb's copy has only in-frame clones and lacks some. There are around 56,000 clones in the sample; around 83% occur only once, and about 15% lies in the top ten. The specimen was blood. These receptor sequences come from a person aged 18 to 75 in good health.

This chain uses TRBV13 with TRBJ2-3; 10 nucleotides align to TRBD1. The V segment lost 4 bases and the J segment 3 bases; nucleotides outside the gene matches: 7. In germline, CDR1 is PRHDT, CDR2 FYEKMQ (reference sequence). The CDR3 runs to 16 residues. The CDR3 bases are TGTGCCAGCAGCTCCCGCGGGACAGGGGAGACAGATACGCAGTATTTT. This encodes CASSSRGTGETDTQYF.

V is TRBV15 and J is TRBJ1-2, with TRBD1 as a possible D gene (5 bases). The V end lost 0 bases, the J end lost 3 bases, and 11 bases lay between the germline ends. Germline CDR1 LNHNV, CDR2 YYDKDF (reference sequence). The CDR3 totals 15 residues. The CDR3 region is CATSRDWGNDYGYTF. In DNA form, the CDR3 reads TGTGCCACCAGCAGAGATTGGGGGAATGACTATGGCTACACCTTC.

J is TRBJ2-6 and V is TRBV25-1; D possibly matches TRBD1 or TRBD2 (6 bases each). From germline, CDR1 is MGHDK and CDR2 SYGVNS. Trimming shortened V by 2 bases and J by 3 bases, and 14 bases separated the two germline ends. The CDR3 contains 17 residues. The CDR3 sequence is CASSEARGGFGANVLTF. CDR3 DNA sequence: TGTGCCAGCAGTGAAGCCAGGGGAGGCTTTGGGGCCAACGTCCTGACTTTC.

This rearrangement joins TRBV5-1 to TRBJ2-4, with 8 bases fitting TRBD1. Germline CDR1 is SGHRS and CDR2 is YFSETQ. Trimming took 0 bases from V and 5 from J; bases not matched to a gene: 10. CDR3 length: 17 residues. The chain's CDR3 is CASSLGTGGSRENIQYF. The CDR3 DNA is TGCGCCAGCAGCTTGGGAACAGGGGGTAGTAGGGAAAACATTCAGTACTTC.

This chain connects TRBV7-6 to TRBJ2-5; D is unclear. Trimming left V 0 bases short and J 5 bases short, with 13 bases between. This CDR3 is built from 15 residues. CDR1 is SGHVS, CDR2 FNYEAQ, per germline. The CDR3 nucleotides are TGTGCCAGCAGCTTAGCGAGCGCCTCGACGGAGACCCAGTACTTC. As protein: CASSLASASTETQYF.

The J gene is TRBJ2-5, the V gene TRBV2; TRBD1 aligns across 7 bases. The germline gives CDR1 SNHLY, CDR2 FYNNEI. The CDR3 extends over 15 amino acids. J lost 2 bases, V lost 6 bases, and 9 bases had no gene match. The CDR3 region has the DNA TGTGCCAGCAGAAACCTAGGGGACAGTCAAGAGACCCAGTACTTC. This gives the protein CASRNLGDSQETQYF.

V gene TRBV10-1 combines with J gene TRBJ2-1; D possibly matches TRBD1 or TRBD2 (6 bases each). Looked up from germline, CDR1 is WNHNN and CDR2 is SYGVQD (reference sequence). CDR3 length: 16 amino acids. The V end was cut by 0 bases, the J end by 7 bases, with 16 bases between. CDR3 DNA: TGCGCCAGCAGTGAGTCGGGGGCGGCGGGGAGAAATGAGCAGTTCTTC. Translating gives CASSESGAAGRNEQFF.

This chain connects TRBV5-1 to TRBJ2-5; TRBD2 is a possible D gene (6 bases). The V gene's germline CDR1 is SGHRS and CDR2 YFSETQ. V lost 3 bases to trimming and J lost 7 bases, with 13 bases between them. The CDR3 runs to 13 residues. CDR3 residues: CASSSAGRGTQYF. The CDR3 DNA is TGCGCCAGCAGCTCAGCGGGTCGGGGGACCCAGTACTTC.

This clone was picked up one time. This chain joins TRBV7-8 and TRBJ1-5; D remains ambiguous. Germline V gene lookup returns CDR1 SGHVS and CDR2 FQNEAQ. CDR3 size: 12 residues. Between the trimmed V and J ends, which lost 5 bases and 9 bases, there was a span of 11 bases. The CDR3 here is CASSATWGPQHF. The DNA of the CDR3 is TGTGCCAGCAGCGCTACTTGGGGGCCCCAGCATTTT.

The genes are TRBV5-4 and TRBJ2-5; possible D gene TRBD2, 5 bases. From germline, CDR1 is SGHNT and CDR2 YYREEE (reference sequence). V shed 6 bases and J shed 1 base, with 10 bases lying between them. The length of the CDR3 is 13 residues. The DNA for the CDR3 is TGTGCCAGCAAATCAGCGGTCCAAGAGACCCAGTACTTC. It encodes CASKSAVQETQYF.